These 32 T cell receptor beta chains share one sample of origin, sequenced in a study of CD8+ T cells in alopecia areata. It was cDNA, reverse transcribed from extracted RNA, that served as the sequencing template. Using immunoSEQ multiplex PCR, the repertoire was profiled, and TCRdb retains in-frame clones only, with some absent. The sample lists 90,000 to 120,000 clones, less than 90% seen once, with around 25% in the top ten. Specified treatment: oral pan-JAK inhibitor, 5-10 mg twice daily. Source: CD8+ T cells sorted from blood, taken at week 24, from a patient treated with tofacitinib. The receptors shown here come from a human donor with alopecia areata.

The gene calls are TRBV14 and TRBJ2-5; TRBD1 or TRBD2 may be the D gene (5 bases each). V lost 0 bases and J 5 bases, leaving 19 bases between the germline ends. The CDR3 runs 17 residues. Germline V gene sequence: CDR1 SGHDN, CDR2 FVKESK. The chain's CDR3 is CASSQEIQGAVGETQYF. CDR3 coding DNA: TGTGCCAGCAGCCAAGAGATTCAGGGAGCGGTCGGTGAGACCCAGTACTTC.

This CDR3 is CASSPGALELETQYF. CDR3 DNA: TGTGCCAGCAGCCCAGGGGCGCTTGAATTGGAGACCCAGTACTTC. The chain has TRBV7-9 and TRBJ2-5, with D possibly matching TRBD1 (6 bases). Trimming cost V 5 bases and J 5 bases, with 18 bases left between them. CDR1 and CDR2 (germline): SEHNR, FQNEAQ (reference sequence). This CDR3 is 15 amino acids long.

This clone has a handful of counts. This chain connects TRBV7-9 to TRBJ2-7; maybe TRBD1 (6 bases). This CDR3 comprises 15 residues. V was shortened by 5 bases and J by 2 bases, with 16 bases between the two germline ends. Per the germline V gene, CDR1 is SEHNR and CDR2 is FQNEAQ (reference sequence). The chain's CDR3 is CASSAPRDTAYEQYF. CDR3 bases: TGTGCCAGCAGCGCCCCCCGGGACACAGCCTACGAGCAGTACTTC.

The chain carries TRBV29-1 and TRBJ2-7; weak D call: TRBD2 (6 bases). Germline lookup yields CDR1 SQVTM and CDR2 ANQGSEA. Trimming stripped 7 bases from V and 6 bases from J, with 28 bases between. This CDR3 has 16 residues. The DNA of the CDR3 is TGCAGCGGCCCGGGGACGGGGGTAGCTTCCCCATTCGAGCAGTACTTC. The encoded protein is CSGPGTGVASPFEQYF.

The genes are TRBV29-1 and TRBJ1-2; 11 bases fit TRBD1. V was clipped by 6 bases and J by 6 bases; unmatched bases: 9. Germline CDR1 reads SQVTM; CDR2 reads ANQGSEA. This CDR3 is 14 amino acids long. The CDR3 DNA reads TGCAGCGTGTCCTCTCGGACAGGGGGCCATGGCTACACCTTC. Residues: CSVSSRTGGHGYTF.

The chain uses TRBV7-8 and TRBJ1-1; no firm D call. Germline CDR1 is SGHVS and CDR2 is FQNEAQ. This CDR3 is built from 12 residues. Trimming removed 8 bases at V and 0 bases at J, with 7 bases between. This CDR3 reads CASSPLNTEAFF. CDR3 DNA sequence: TGTGCCAGCTCTCCGTTGAACACTGAAGCTTTCTTT.

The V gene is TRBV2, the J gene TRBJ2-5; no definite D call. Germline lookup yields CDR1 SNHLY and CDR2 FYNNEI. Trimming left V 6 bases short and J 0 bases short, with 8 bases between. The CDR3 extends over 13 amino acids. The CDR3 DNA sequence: TGTGCCAGCAGCGAACGGAACCAAGAGACCCAGTACTTC. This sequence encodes CASSERNQETQYF.

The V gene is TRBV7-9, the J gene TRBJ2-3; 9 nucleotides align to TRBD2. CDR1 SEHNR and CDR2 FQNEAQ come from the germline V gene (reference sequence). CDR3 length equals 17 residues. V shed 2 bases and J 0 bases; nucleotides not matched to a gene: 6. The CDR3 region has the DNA TGTGCCAGCAGCTTATCTATAGCGGGGGAGAGCACAGATACGCAGTATTTT. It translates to CASSLSIAGESTDTQYF.

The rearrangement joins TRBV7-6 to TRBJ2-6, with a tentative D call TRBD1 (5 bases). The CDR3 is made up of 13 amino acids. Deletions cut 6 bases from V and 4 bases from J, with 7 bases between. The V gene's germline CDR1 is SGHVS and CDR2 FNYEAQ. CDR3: CASSRTGANVLTF. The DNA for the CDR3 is TGTGCCAGCAGTCGGACAGGGGCCAACGTCCTGACTTTC.

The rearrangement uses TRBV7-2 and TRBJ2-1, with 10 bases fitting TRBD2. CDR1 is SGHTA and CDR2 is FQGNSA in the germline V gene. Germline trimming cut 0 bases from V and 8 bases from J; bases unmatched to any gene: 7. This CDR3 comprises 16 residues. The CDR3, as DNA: TGTGCCAGCAGCTTAGCCCTAGCGGGGGCGGGGGATGAGCAGTTCTTC. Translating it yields CASSLALAGAGDEQFF.

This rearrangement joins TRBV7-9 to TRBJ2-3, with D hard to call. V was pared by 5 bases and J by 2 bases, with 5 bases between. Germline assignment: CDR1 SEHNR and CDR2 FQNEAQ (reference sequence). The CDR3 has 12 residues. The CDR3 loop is CASSLYTDTQYF. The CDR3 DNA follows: TGTGCCAGCAGCCTTTACACAGATACGCAGTATTTT. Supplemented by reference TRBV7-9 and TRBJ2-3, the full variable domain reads DTGVSQNPRHKITKRGQNVTFRCDPISEHNRLYWYRQTLGQGPEFLTYFQNEAQLEKSRLLSDRFSAERPKGSFSTLEIQRTEQGDSAMYLCASSLYTDTQYFGPGTRLTVL.

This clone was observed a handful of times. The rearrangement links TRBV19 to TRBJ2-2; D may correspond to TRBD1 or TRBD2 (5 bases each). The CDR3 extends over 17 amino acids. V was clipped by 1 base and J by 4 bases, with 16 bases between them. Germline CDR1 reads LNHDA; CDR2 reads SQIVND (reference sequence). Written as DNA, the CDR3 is TGTGCCAGTAGTATAGCGCCCTACGGGACGATCACCGGGGAGCTGTTTTTT. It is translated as CASSIAPYGTITGELFF.

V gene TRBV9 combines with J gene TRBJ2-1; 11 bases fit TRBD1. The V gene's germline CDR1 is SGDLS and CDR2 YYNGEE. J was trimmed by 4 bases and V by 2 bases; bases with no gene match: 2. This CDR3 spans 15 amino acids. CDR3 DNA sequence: TGTGCCAGCAGCGTGGGGACAGGGGGGTACAATGAGCAGTTCTTC. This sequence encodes CASSVGTGGYNEQFF.

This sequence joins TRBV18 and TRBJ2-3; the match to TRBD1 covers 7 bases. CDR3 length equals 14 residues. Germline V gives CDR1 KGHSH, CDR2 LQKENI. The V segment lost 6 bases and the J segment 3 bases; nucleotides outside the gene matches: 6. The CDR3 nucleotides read TGTGCCAGCTCCGGGCAGGGGGTGACAGATACGCAGTATTTT. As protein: CASSGQGVTDTQYF.

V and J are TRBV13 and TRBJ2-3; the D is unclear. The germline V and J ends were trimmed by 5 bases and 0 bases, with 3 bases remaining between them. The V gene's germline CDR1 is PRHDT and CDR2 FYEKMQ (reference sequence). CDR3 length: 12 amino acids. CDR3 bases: TGTGCCAGCAGCCGTAGCACAGATACGCAGTATTTT. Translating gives CASSRSTDTQYF.

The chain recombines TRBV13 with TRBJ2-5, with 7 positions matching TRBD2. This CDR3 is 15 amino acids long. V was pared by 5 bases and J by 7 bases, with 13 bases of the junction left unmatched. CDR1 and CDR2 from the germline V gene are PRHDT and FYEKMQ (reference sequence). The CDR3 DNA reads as TGTGCCAGCAGCCCCCATACCGGGACTACAGGGACCCAGTACTTC. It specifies CASSPHTGTTGTQYF.

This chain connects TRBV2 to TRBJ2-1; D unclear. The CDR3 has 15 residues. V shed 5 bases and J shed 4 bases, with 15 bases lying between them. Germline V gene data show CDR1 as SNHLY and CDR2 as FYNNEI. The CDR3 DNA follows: TGTGCCAGCAGTCATGGGCTGGAAATGTACAATGAGCAGTTCTTC. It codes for CASSHGLEMYNEQFF.

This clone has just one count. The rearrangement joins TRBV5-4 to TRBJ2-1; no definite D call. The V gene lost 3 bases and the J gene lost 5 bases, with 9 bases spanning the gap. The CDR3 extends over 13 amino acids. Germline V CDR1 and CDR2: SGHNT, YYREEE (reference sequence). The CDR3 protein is CASSSSDDNEQFF. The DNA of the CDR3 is TGTGCCAGCAGCTCCTCTGACGACAATGAGCAGTTCTTC.

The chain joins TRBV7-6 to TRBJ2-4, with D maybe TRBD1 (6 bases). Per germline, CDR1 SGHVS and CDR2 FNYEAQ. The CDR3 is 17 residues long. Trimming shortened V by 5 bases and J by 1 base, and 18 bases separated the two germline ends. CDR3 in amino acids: CASSPWTVVWAKNIQYF. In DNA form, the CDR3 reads TGTGCCAGCAGCCCTTGGACAGTTGTCTGGGCCAAAAACATTCAGTACTTC.

The CDR3 DNA reads as TGTGCCAGCAGTGAATGGGACAACAGCAATCAGCCCCAGCATTTT. Protein product: CASSEWDNSNQPQHF. This chain joins TRBV2 and TRBJ1-5, with D possibly being TRBD1 (6 bases). This CDR3 comprises 15 residues. Trimming stripped 2 bases from V and 1 base from J, with 9 bases between. Germline V CDR1 and CDR2: SNHLY, FYNNEI.

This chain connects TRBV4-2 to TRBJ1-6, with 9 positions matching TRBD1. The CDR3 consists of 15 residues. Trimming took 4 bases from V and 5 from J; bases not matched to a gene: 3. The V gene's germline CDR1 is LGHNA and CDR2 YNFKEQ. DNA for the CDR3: TGTGCCAGCAGCCTGGGACAGGGAAATAATTCACCCCTCCACTTT. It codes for CASSLGQGNNSPLHF.

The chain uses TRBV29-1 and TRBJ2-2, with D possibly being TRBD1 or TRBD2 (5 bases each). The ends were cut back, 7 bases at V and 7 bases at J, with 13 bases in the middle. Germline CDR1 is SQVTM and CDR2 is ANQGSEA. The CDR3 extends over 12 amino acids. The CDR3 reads CSAWIGGGELFF. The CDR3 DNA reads TGCAGCGCCTGGATTGGGGGCGGGGAGCTGTTTTTT.

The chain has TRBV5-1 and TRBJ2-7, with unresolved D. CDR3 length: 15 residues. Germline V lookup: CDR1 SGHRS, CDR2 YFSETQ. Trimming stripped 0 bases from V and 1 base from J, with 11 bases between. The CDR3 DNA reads TGCGCCAGCAGCTTGGCCGATGAAGGGTCCTACGAGCAGTACTTC. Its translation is CASSLADEGSYEQYF.

The CDR3, as DNA: TGTGCCAGCAGCTTAGGTGGGACAGGGGGTTTACAGACCCAGTACTTC. Amino acid sequence: CASSLGGTGGLQTQYF. The chain employs TRBV13 and TRBJ2-5, with 11 bases matching TRBD1. The germline V gene has CDR1 PRHDT and CDR2 FYEKMQ (reference sequence). V shed 0 bases and J 6 bases; nucleotides not matched to a gene: 6. This CDR3 contains 16 residues.

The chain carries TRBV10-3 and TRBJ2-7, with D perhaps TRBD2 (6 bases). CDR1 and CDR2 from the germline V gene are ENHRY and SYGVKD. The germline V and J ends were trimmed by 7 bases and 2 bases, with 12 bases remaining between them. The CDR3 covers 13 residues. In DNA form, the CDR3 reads TGTGCCATCAAGGCCGGGGAGGCCTACGAGCAGTACTTC. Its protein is CAIKAGEAYEQYF.

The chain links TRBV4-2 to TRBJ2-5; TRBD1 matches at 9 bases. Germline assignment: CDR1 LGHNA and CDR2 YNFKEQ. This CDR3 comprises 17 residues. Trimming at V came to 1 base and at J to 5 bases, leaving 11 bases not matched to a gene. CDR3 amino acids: CASSQVVGDRAGETQYF. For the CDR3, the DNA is TGTGCCAGCAGCCAAGTGGTGGGGGACAGGGCTGGCGAGACCCAGTACTTC.

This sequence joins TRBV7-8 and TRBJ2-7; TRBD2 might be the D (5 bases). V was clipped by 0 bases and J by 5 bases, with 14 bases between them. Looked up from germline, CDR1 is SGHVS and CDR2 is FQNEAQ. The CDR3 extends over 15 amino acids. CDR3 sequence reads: CASSLAQRFPDEQYF. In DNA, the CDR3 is TGTGCCAGCAGCTTAGCTCAGCGGTTTCCGGACGAGCAGTACTTC.

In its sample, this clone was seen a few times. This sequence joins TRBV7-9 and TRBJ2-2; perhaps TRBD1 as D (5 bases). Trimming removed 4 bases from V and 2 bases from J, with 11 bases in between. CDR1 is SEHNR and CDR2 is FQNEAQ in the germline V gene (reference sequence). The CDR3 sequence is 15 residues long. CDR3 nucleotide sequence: TGTGCCAGCAGCTCAGGGCCCGAAAACACCGGGGAGCTGTTTTTT. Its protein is CASSSGPENTGELFF.

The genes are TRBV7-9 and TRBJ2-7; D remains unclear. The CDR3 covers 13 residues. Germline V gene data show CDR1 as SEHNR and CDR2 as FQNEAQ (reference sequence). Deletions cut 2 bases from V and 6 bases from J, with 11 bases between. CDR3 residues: CASSLRDSSEQYF. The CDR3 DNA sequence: TGTGCCAGCAGCTTACGAGACTCCAGCGAGCAGTACTTC.

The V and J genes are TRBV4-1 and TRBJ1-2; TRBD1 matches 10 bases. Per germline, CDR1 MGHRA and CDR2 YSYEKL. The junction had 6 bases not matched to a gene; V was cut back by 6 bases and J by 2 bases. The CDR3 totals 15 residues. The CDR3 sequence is CASSRDRGGNYGYTF. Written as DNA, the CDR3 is TGCGCCAGCAGTAGGGACAGGGGTGGAAACTATGGCTACACCTTC.

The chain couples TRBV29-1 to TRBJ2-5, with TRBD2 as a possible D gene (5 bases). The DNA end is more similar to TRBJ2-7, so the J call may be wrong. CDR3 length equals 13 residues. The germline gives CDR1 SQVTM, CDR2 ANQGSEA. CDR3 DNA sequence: TGCAGCGTTGACGACGGGGTCTCCTACGAGCAGTACTTC. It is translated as CSVDDGVSYEQYF.

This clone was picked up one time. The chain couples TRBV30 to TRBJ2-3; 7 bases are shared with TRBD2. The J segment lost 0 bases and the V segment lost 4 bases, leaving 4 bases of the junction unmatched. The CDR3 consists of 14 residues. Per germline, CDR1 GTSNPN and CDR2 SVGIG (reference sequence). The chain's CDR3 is CAWTLAASTDTQYF. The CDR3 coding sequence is TGTGCCTGGACTCTAGCGGCTAGCACAGATACGCAGTATTTT.